What follows is one TCR beta chain and its context. This entry belongs to a study of shared clonotypes between healthy human individuals. Study summary: The composition of the donors was a couple of women and a few men aged 18 to 49. Plates per donor: three CD4 naive, three CD4 memory, two CD8 naive, one CD8 memory.

Germline V CDR1 and CDR2: SGHRS, YFSETQ. The V and J ends lost 4 bases and 6 bases, in that order; junction bases with no gene match: 6. There are 15 residues in the CDR3. Free of recent acute infections or vaccinations, the donors were healthy HIV-negative adults. Every subset had its genomic DNA shared out evenly among several immunoSEQ plates. Using immunoSEQ multiplex PCR, the repertoire was profiled, and TCRdb retains in-frame clones only, with some absent. The repertoire holds a few million clones, with more than 80% as singletons. The TCR comes from a young man in good health. Some clones in this sample may be carry-over from other donors' samples. This chain links TRBV5-1 with TRBJ2-1; 11 nucleotides agree with TRBD2. What was sequenced was naive CD4+ T cells from PBMCs. Noted subset: CD45RA+ positively selected. The CDR3 sequence is CASSGTGTSGNEQFF. As DNA, the CDR3 is TGCGCCAGCAGCGGAACCGGGACTAGCGGCAATGAGCAGTTCTTC. The full variable domain, rest sourced from reference TRBV5-1 and TRBJ2-1, is KAGVTQTPRYLIKTRGQQVTLSCSPISGHRSVSWYQQTPGQGLQFLFEYFSETQRNKGNFPGRFSGRQFSNSRSEMNVSTLELGDSALYLCASSGTGTSGNEQFFGPGTRLTVL.